This T cell receptor beta chain stems from a study of identical twins. In TCRdb, the 5' RACE reads were re-called with MiXCR into one record per CDR3 protein. Of hundreds of thousands of distinct CDR3 sequences detected, around 24% appear once; the ten largest clones hold roughly 3%. Per the germline V gene, CDR1 is MGHRA and CDR2 is YSYEKL. The length of the CDR3 is 15 residues. V was clipped by 4 bases and J by 3 bases; unmatched bases: 8. These data also featured in a second study, about T cells expressing NK-cell markers.

The genes are TRBV4-1 and TRBJ2-7; 8 nucleotides line up with TRBD2. Sequenced input: CD4+ T cells sorted from blood. The clonotype originates from a woman younger than 35 in good health. The CDR3 DNA follows: TGCGCCAGCAGCCGCCTGATGACTAGCGACTACGAGCAGTACTTC. Translated: CASSRLMTSDYEQYF.